Following are 9 T cell receptor beta chains from one sample sequenced in a study of a mutant IDH1 vaccine in newly diagnosed glioma. For these TCRs, the target antigens are not known. TCRdb's copy holds only in-frame clones and misses some; the assay was immunoSEQ multiplex PCR. The data show roughly 52,000 clones, about 85% seen once. Time point reported: week 35, safety follow-up. The study gave 300 ug of mutant IDH1 20-mer peptide per vaccine dose, with topical imiquimod. Sequences were derived from PBMCs, sampled from a glioma patient whose treatment included an IDH1 peptide vaccine. The receptors were sampled from a woman aged 18-35 years with glioma.

This clone was seen a few times. J is TRBJ1-1 and V is TRBV5-4, with D tentatively TRBD1 (5 bases). The CDR3 runs to 14 residues. V dropped 0 bases and J dropped 0 bases, with 6 bases sitting between them. Germline values: CDR1 SGHNT, CDR2 YYREEE (reference sequence). The CDR3 DNA follows: TGTGCCAGCAGCTTGGTAGGGGTGAACACTGAAGCTTTCTTT. It is translated as CASSLVGVNTEAFF.

J is TRBJ2-7 and V is TRBV4-1; perhaps TRBD2 as D (5 bases). The ends were cut back, 1 base at V and 2 bases at J, with 15 bases in the middle. Germline V gene lookup returns CDR1 MGHRA and CDR2 YSYEKL. The CDR3 has 16 residues. CDR3 DNA sequence: TGCGCCAGCAGCCAAGTGATCGGGGAGAGAGCCTACGAGCAGTACTTC. It encodes CASSQVIGERAYEQYF.

CDR3 bases: TGTGCCAGCAGCTTAGGACTTTTTGGACTCACCTTC. Translation gives CASSLGLFGLTF. The rearrangement links TRBV7-9 to TRBJ1-2, with D uncertain. Germline CDR1 SEHNR, CDR2 FQNEAQ (reference sequence). Trimming cost V 1 base and J 13 bases, with 13 bases left between them. The CDR3 extends over 12 amino acids.

This sequence joins TRBV10-1 and TRBJ2-5; no clear D gene. The germline gives CDR1 WNHNN, CDR2 SYGVQD (reference sequence). The CDR3 loop spans 14 amino acids. Trimming cost V 3 bases and J 1 base, with 9 bases left between them. The CDR3 DNA reads TGCGCCAGCAGTGATGCCAATACCCAAGAGACCCAGTACTTC. The encoded protein is CASSDANTQETQYF.

This sequence joins TRBV14 and TRBJ1-2, with TRBD1 matching over 10 bases. The CDR3 extends over 14 amino acids. The germline V gene has CDR1 SGHDN and CDR2 FVKESK. With V trimmed by 4 bases and J by 2 bases, 1 base remained unmatched. The CDR3 DNA sequence: TGTGCCAGCAGCCGGGACAGGGGCAACTATGGCTACACCTTC. It is translated as CASSRDRGNYGYTF.

V and J are TRBV7-8 and TRBJ1-2; tentatively, D is TRBD1 (5 bases). Germline lookup yields CDR1 SGHVS and CDR2 FQNEAQ. CDR3 length equals 14 residues. Between the trimmed V and J ends, which lost 0 bases and 4 bases, there was a span of 9 bases. The CDR3 coding sequence is TGTGCCAGCAGCTTAGCAAGGGGTACCTATGGCTACACCTTC. Translating it yields CASSLARGTYGYTF.

The chain employs TRBV4-1 and TRBJ2-1, with a possible D match to TRBD2 (5 bases). Trimming shortened V by 1 base and J by 10 bases, and 17 bases separated the two germline ends. The CDR3 consists of 15 residues. Germline V gives CDR1 MGHRA, CDR2 YSYEKL. CDR3 in amino acids: CASSQASGLQREQFF. CDR3 nucleotide sequence: TGCGCCAGCAGCCAAGCGTCCGGACTCCAAAGGGAGCAGTTCTTC.

The chain has TRBV18 and TRBJ1-2; D is undetermined. V was cut by 2 bases and J by 2 bases, with 24 bases left in between. This CDR3 is 19 amino acids long. CDR1 KGHSH and CDR2 LQKENI come from the germline V gene. CDR3 nucleotides: TGTGCCAGCTCACCATTGGACGTACAAATAGTTACTCAGAACTATGGCTACACCTTC. It yields the protein CASSPLDVQIVTQNYGYTF. The whole variable domain, remainder taken from reference TRBV18 and TRBJ1-2, is NAGVMQNPRHLVRRRGQEARLRCSPMKGHSHVYWYRQLPEEGLKFMVYLQKENIIDESGMPKERFSAEFPKEGPSILRIQQVVRGDSAAYFCASSPLDVQIVTQNYGYTFGSGTRLTVV.

Concerning this clone: The sample holds other DNA sequences that translate to the same CDR3. The genes are TRBV5-1 and TRBJ2-1; the D gene is possibly TRBD2 (6 bases). Trimming removed 0 bases at V and 7 bases at J, with 11 bases between. Per germline, CDR1 SGHRS and CDR2 YFSETQ. The CDR3 consists of 14 residues. This CDR3 is CASSLALGGNEQFF. CDR3 DNA: TGCGCCAGCAGCTTGGCGTTGGGGGGAAATGAGCAGTTCTTC.